Described below is a single T cell receptor beta chain sequence and its context. The assay was immunoSEQ multiplex PCR, and TCRdb's table has in-frame clones only and misses some. This table has nearly 60,000 clones, roughly 90% appearing once. The data belong to a study of identifying expanded T cells in peripheral blood. Germline-derived CDR1 and CDR2 are LNHDA and SQIVND (reference sequence). V dropped 1 base and J dropped 1 base, with 7 bases sitting between them. This CDR3 has 14 residues. V gene TRBV19 combines with J gene TRBJ1-1; D uncertain. Material for sequencing was blood. This clonotype was sampled from a person between 18 and 69 years old in good health. The CDR3 spells CASSIGYRNTEAFF. The CDR3 DNA reads as TGTGCCAGTAGTATAGGCTACAGGAACACTGAAGCTTTCTTT.